The rows below give T cell receptor beta chains drawn from one sample of a study of blood T cell repertoires in COVID-19. The method was immunoSEQ multiplex PCR; TCRdb's version includes in-frame clones alone and lacks a portion of them. This sample yields 150,000 or so clones, of which over 70% are seen a single time; about 6.5% belongs to the top ten. Sequencing input: peripheral blood. The receptors derive from a man older than 75 with acute or convalescent COVID-19. CDR3s include the opening cysteine and the closing phenylalanine or tryptophan. D genes are given only for firm matches. Rows may omit the clone size; those that give it use once, few, many or a size class.

CDR3 DNA,CDR3 protein,V gene,D gene,clone size,J gene
TGTGCCAGCAGTTCCCCGGGACAGGGCAAAGGAGGGGAGCAGTACTTC,CASSSPGQGKGGEQYF,TRBV28,TRBD1,.,TRBJ2-7
TGTGCCAGCAGGATGGGACAGGGCGGAGGCTACACCTTC,CASRMGQGGGYTF,TRBV28,TRBD1,.,TRBJ1-2
TGTGCCAGCAGCCAAGACCTGCGGCAGCCCCAGCATTTT,CASSQDLRQPQHF,TRBV14,.,few,TRBJ1-5
TGTGCCAGCAGCCGGGAAAATGAAAAACTGTTTTTT,CASSRENEKLFF,TRBV2,.,.,TRBJ1-4
TGTGCCAGCAGCGTAGCAGGTTTCACAGATACGCAGTATTTT,CASSVAGFTDTQYF,TRBV9,.,once,TRBJ2-3
TGTGCCAGCAGCTGGCGGGAGGGGGTTGAGACCCAGTACTTC,CASSWREGVETQYF,TRBV13,TRBD2,.,TRBJ2-5
TGTGCCAGCTCACCACGGGTTAGCGGGGGGTTCAACGAGCAGTACTTC,CASSPRVSGGFNEQYF,TRBV18,TRBD2,.,TRBJ2-7
TGTGCCACCAGCAGAGAAGGGGTGAACGAGCAGTACTTC,CATSREGVNEQYF,TRBV15,.,.,TRBJ2-7
TGTGCCAGCAGCTTAGCGGGGGGCTCTCCAGGAGATACGCAGTATTTT,CASSLAGGSPGDTQYF,TRBV11-3,.,.,TRBJ2-3
TGTGCCACGAAACAGGGGAACTATGGCTACACCTTC,CATKQGNYGYTF,TRBV10-3,TRBD1,.,TRBJ1-2
TGCGCCAGCAGCTTGGTGGGAGGGGAGGAGACCCAGTACTTC,CASSLVGGEETQYF,TRBV5-1,TRBD2,.,TRBJ2-5
TGTGCCATCAGTAATAAGGGACAGGGGGACACTGAAGCTTTCTTT,CAISNKGQGDTEAFF,TRBV10-3,TRBD1,.,TRBJ1-1
TGTGCCAGCAGCTTGGGGGGGTTATCGCCCCAGCATTTT,CASSLGGLSPQHF,TRBV7-2,.,.,TRBJ1-5
TGTGCCAGCTCACCCGTGGCCTGGAGCTCCTATAATTCACCCCTCCACTTT,CASSPVAWSSYNSPLHF,TRBV18,.,.,TRBJ1-6
TGTGCCAGCAGGGGACTAGCGGGAGAGTATGAGCAGTTCTTC,CASRGLAGEYEQFF,TRBV3-1/TRBV3-2,TRBD2,.,TRBJ2-1
TGTGCCAGCAGCCCCGCTAGGTTGAGGGCTGTCGGGGAGCTGTTTTTT,CASSPARLRAVGELFF,TRBV7-2,.,.,TRBJ2-2
TGTGCCAGCAGTCTCAGGGTGAACTATGGCTACACCTTC,CASSLRVNYGYTF,TRBV28,.,.,TRBJ1-2
TGTGCCAGCAGCTTCCTAAGGCCCGGGACAGGGGGCCGGGGCTACACCTTC,CASSFLRPGTGGRGYTF,TRBV7-8,TRBD1,.,TRBJ1-2
TGTGCCAGCAGTTACGCCCGTGGGGGCCCGGGGAACACTGAAGCTTTCTTT,CASSYARGGPGNTEAFF,TRBV6-7,.,.,TRBJ1-1
TGTGCCAGCAGCCCGGCGGGGGAACAAGAGACCCAGTACTTC,CASSPAGEQETQYF,TRBV5-4,TRBD2,.,TRBJ2-5
TGTGCCAGCAGCAAAGGGTGGAGGGGCGACGAGCAGTACTTC,CASSKGWRGDEQYF,TRBV21-1,.,.,TRBJ2-7
TGTGCCAGCAGCCTCAGCGGTACGACAGGGTCGACTGAAGCTTTCTTT,CASSLSGTTGSTEAFF,TRBV3-1/TRBV3-2,TRBD1,.,TRBJ1-1
TGTGCCAGCAGTTACGGGGCCCAAGAGACCCAGTACTTC,CASSYGAQETQYF,TRBV6-5,.,.,TRBJ2-5
TGTGCCAGCGTCGGGACAGGAAGAAACACCATATATTTT,CASVGTGRNTIYF,TRBV25-1,TRBD1,.,TRBJ1-3
TGTGCCACCAGTGATGCAACTAGCGGGGGGTCCTACGAGCAGTACTTC,CATSDATSGGSYEQYF,TRBV24-1,TRBD2,.,TRBJ2-7
TGTGCCTGGAGTGTACAAGGGGGCACAGATACGCAGTATTTT,CAWSVQGGTDTQYF,TRBV30,.,.,TRBJ2-3
TGTGCCAGCCAAATTAAGGGACTAGTTAACTATGGCTACACCTTC,CASQIKGLVNYGYTF,TRBV11-2,.,.,TRBJ1-2
TGTGCCAGCTCACCGGCCAGGACAGGGAATTCACCCCTCCACTTT,CASSPARTGNSPLHF,TRBV18,TRBD1,.,TRBJ1-6
TGTGCCAGCACAGTTCGACAGGGTTCACCCCTCCACTTT,CASTVRQGSPLHF,TRBV12-3/TRBV12-4,TRBD1,.,TRBJ1-6
TGCGCCAGCAGCTTGGCCGGGGGGAACACTGAAGCTTTCTTT,CASSLAGGNTEAFF,TRBV5-1,.,.,TRBJ1-1
TGTGCCAGCACCCCCGGACAGAGCTTCCACGAGCAGTACTTC,CASTPGQSFHEQYF,TRBV28,.,.,TRBJ2-7
TGTGCCAGCTCACCAGAGATGGACAGACCCTCTGGAAACACCATATATTTT,CASSPEMDRPSGNTIYF,TRBV18,.,.,TRBJ1-3